One sample yielded the 11 T cell receptor beta chains listed below, sequenced in a study of high-grade serous ovarian cancer treatment subgroups. Tumor tissue was taken before any definitive surgery or chemotherapy was given. Clones were read by immunoSEQ multiplex PCR, and TCRdb kept only the in-frame ones, dropping some. The sample consists of roughly 1,900 clones, around four fifths of them appearing once. Material for sequencing was tumor tissue. These receptors all come from a human donor with high-grade serous ovarian cancer.

The chain has TRBV19 and TRBJ2-5, with D possibly being TRBD1 (6 bases). This CDR3 contains 14 residues. The V end was cut by 8 bases, the J end by 1 base, with 14 bases between. CDR1 is LNHDA and CDR2 is SQIVND in the germline V gene (reference sequence). The CDR3 reads CASAISDSQETQYF. The DNA for the CDR3 is TGTGCCAGTGCCATCTCGGACAGCCAAGAGACCCAGTACTTC.

This clone is a singleton in its sample. The J gene is TRBJ1-1, the V gene TRBV5-1; TRBD1 is a possible D gene (5 bases). The CDR3 is 14 residues long. CDR1 is SGHRS and CDR2 is YFSETQ in the germline V gene. The V gene lost 3 bases and the J gene lost 6 bases, with 15 bases spanning the gap. The CDR3 coding sequence is TGCGCCAGCAGCTATGGACAAGGAGTATCTGAAGCTTTCTTT. This encodes CASSYGQGVSEAFF. Filled out from reference TRBV5-1 and TRBJ1-1, the complete variable domain reads KAGVTQTPRYLIKTRGQQVTLSCSPISGHRSVSWYQQTPGQGLQFLFEYFSETQRNKGNFPGRFSGRQFSNSRSEMNVSTLELGDSALYLCASSYGQGVSEAFFGQGTRLTVV.

The rearrangement joins TRBV27 to TRBJ2-3; D uncertain. Germline lookup yields CDR1 MNHEY and CDR2 SMNVEV (reference sequence). V lost 2 bases and J 5 bases, leaving 14 bases between the germline ends. This CDR3 spans 15 amino acids. The CDR3 nucleotides are TGTGCCAGCAGTTTACTACCCCCGAGGATAGATACGCAGTATTTT. Protein sequence: CASSLLPPRIDTQYF.

This chain links TRBV10-3 with TRBJ2-1; D unresolved. CDR1 ENHRY and CDR2 SYGVKD come from the germline V gene. V was trimmed by 9 bases and J by 6 bases, leaving 9 bases between them. This CDR3 comprises 11 residues. The CDR3 loop is CAMSVGNEQFF. The CDR3 nucleotides are TGTGCCATGTCGGTGGGCAATGAGCAGTTCTTC.

This clone was found a few times. The rearrangement links TRBV5-4 to TRBJ1-1; no clear D. CDR3 length: 13 amino acids. CDR1 and CDR2 from the germline V gene are SGHNT and YYREEE (reference sequence). Deletions cut 3 bases from V and 6 bases from J, with 12 bases between. The CDR3 loop reads CASSSAGKPEAFF. Here the CDR3 DNA reads TGTGCCAGCAGCTCAGCGGGAAAACCTGAAGCTTTCTTT.

This clone has more than one count but fewer than ten. CDR3 in DNA: TGTGCCAGTAGTAGAGACAGGGGAAGCGATCAGCCCCAGCATTTT. Its protein is CASSRDRGSDQPQHF. The chain couples TRBV19 to TRBJ1-5; 8 bases fit TRBD1. The CDR3 length is 15 residues. Germline loops: CDR1 LNHDA, CDR2 SQIVND (reference sequence). Trimming removed 4 bases from V and 5 bases from J; junction bases left unmatched: 7.

This clone was detected only a few times. The rearrangement uses TRBV7-3 and TRBJ1-2; D not certain. The CDR3 sequence is 14 residues long. Germline V lookup: CDR1 SGHTA, CDR2 FQGTGA. Trimming removed 0 bases at V and 2 bases at J, with 7 bases between. CDR3 loop: CASSLTDTNYGYTF. DNA of the CDR3: TGTGCCAGCAGCTTAACCGACACCAACTATGGCTACACCTTC.

The V call is TRBV20-1, the J call TRBJ2-1; D not certain. This CDR3 comprises 11 residues. V lost 2 bases to trimming and J lost 9 bases, with 8 bases between them. Germline-derived CDR1 and CDR2 are DFQATT and SNEGSKA (reference sequence). Here the CDR3 DNA reads TGCAGTGCTAGACGAACTGGTGAGCAGTTCTTC. As protein: CSARRTGEQFF.

Concerning this clone: The junction shows a germline mismatch at one end, possibly a read error. This sequence joins TRBV5-1 and TRBJ2-7, with D unresolved. Germline values: CDR1 SGHRS, CDR2 YFSETQ. CDR3 size: 13 residues. The chain's CDR3 is CTSSLNPTYEQYF. The CDR3 region has the DNA TGCACCAGCAGCTTGAACCCAACCTACGAGCAGTACTTC.

V and J are TRBV6-4 and TRBJ2-2; a possible D gene is TRBD1 (6 bases). V lost 10 bases and J 3 bases, leaving 18 bases between the germline ends. Germline CDR1 is MRHNA and CDR2 is SNTAGT. The CDR3 consists of 15 residues. The DNA of the CDR3 is TGTGCCACCAAATCTCAGGGGTCGCACACCGGGGAGCTGTTTTTT. This translates into CATKSQGSHTGELFF.

This sequence joins TRBV27 and TRBJ2-2; 9 nucleotides align to TRBD1. Germline-derived CDR1 and CDR2 are MNHEY and SMNVEV (reference sequence). V trimming: 2 bases; J trimming: 0 bases; junction bases outside the gene matches: 7. The CDR3 runs 18 residues. The CDR3 bases are TGTGCCAGCAGTTTAAGGGGACAGGGCCAAACGAACACCGGGGAGCTGTTTTTT. This gives the protein CASSLRGQGQTNTGELFF.